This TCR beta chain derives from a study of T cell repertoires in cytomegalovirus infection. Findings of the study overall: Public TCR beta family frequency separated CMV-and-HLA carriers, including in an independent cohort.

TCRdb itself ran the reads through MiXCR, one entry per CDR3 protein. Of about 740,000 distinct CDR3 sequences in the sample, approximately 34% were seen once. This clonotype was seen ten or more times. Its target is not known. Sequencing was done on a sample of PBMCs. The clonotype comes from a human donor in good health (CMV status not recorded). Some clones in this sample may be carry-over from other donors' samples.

CDR3 bases: TGTGCCAGCAGTGCCGCCTACGAGCAGTACTTC. Translated, it gives CASSAAYEQYF. V and J are TRBV28 and TRBJ2-7; no firm D call. The V end lost 5 bases, the J end lost 2 bases, and 4 bases lay between the germline ends. The CDR3 loop spans 11 amino acids. Germline values: CDR1 MDHEN, CDR2 SYDVKM. Full variable domain (rest looked up from reference TRBV28 and TRBJ2-7): DVKVTQSSRYLVKRTGEKVFLECVQDMDHENMFWYRQDPGLGLRLIYFSYDVKMKEKGDIPEGYSVSREKKERFSLILESASTNQTSMYLCASSAAYEQYFGPGTRLTVT.